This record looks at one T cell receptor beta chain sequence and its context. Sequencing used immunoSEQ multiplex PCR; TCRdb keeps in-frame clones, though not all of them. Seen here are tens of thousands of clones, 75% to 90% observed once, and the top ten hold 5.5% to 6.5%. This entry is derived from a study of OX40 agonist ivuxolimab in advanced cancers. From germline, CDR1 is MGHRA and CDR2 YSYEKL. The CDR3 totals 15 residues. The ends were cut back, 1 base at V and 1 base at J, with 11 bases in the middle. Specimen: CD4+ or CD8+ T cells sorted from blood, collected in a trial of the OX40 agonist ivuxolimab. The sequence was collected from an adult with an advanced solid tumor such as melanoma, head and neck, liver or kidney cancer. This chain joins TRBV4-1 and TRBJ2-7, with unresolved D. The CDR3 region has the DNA TGCGCCAGCAGCCAAGTTAAAGGATCTTCCTACGAGCAGTACTTC. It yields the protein CASSQVKGSSYEQYF.